This TCR beta chain was sequenced in a study of cytomegalovirus exposure and HLA in healthy donors. On this clone itself: What it recognizes is unknown.

Study observations and caveats: It was taken for granted in presence/absence analyses that sequencing depth across donors was roughly uniform.

Vbeta (60) and Jbeta (13) primers were used in the PCR. Sequencing used immunoSEQ multiplex PCR; TCRdb keeps in-frame clones, though not all of them. The sample yields tens of thousands of clones, more than 70% seen once. The germline V gene has CDR1 KGHSH and CDR2 LQKENI. The CDR3 covers 13 residues. V lost 4 bases and J lost 7; bases outside the gene matches: 6. The chain carries TRBV18 and TRBJ1-2, with 7 bases matching TRBD1. The sequenced sample was PBMCs. This TCR derives from a male donor in good health and CMV-seronegative. CDR3 loop: CASSLDRDAGYTF. In DNA form, the CDR3 reads TGTGCCAGCTCACTCGACAGGGATGCTGGCTACACCTTC.